The TCR beta chain described here comes from a study of blood T cell repertoires in COVID-19. On the study more broadly: The United States, Italy and Spain supplied acute and convalescent COVID-19 samples. T cells, B-cell-depleted T cells, or PBMCs supplied cDNA or gDNA.

Original handling: Amplification of reference gene primers provided the estimated nucleated cell counts. Produced via immunoSEQ multiplex PCR; TCRdb's table is partial and in-frame only. V and J calls and clone size follow that table, whereas D and trimming were derived from the DNA. Here the sample spans about 40,000 clones, about four fifths being singletons. V was shortened by 4 bases and J by 5 bases, with 8 bases between the two germline ends. This CDR3 has 12 residues. Germline CDR1 reads SGHDN; CDR2 reads FVKESK. The sequenced sample was peripheral blood. V is TRBV14 and J is TRBJ1-2; no clear D. This sequence was found in a human donor with acute or convalescent COVID-19. The donor label of this sample is uncertain. CDR3 in amino acids: CASSLPGYGYTF. DNA for the CDR3: TGTGCCAGCAGCCTACCGGGATATGGCTACACCTTC.